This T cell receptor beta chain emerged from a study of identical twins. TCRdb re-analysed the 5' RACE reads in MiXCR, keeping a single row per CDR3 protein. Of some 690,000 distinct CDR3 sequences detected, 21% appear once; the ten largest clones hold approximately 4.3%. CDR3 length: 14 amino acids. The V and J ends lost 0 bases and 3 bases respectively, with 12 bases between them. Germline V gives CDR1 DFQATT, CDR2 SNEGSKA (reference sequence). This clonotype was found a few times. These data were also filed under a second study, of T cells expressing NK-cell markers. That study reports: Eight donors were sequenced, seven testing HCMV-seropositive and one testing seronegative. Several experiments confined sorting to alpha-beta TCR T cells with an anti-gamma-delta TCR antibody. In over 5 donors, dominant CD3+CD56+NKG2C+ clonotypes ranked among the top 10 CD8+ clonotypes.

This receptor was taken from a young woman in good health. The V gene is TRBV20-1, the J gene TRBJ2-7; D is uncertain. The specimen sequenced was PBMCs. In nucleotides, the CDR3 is TGCAGTGCTAGAGATCCACAGACATTCTACGAGCAGTACTTC. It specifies CSARDPQTFYEQYF.